The rows below give T cell receptor beta chains drawn from one sample of a study of shared clonotypes between healthy human individuals. Assay used: immunoSEQ multiplex PCR; TCRdb lists only in-frame clones, some missing. The repertoire holds millions of clones, with around 93% as singletons. The sequencing input was naive CD8+ T cells from PBMCs. Source of these receptors: a man aged 18 to 29 in good health. Some clones in this sample may be carry-over from other donors' samples. Each CDR3 is given with its conserved first and last residue. A D gene is named only where the DNA matches it firmly. The size field is filled for only some rows; it gives once, few, many or a size class.

.	TRBV10-3	.	TRBJ2-3	CAISEYGGVAQYF	TGTGCCATCAGTGAGTACGGCGGGGTTGCGCAGTATTTT
.	TRBV9	TRBD1	TRBJ2-5	CASSVGDRVAETQYF	TGTGCCAGCAGCGTAGGGGACAGGGTGGCCGAGACCCAGTACTTC
.	TRBV13	.	TRBJ1-4	CASSFGQRSNEKLFF	TGTGCCAGCAGCTTCGGACAGAGATCTAATGAAAAACTGTTTTTT
.	TRBV2	.	TRBJ1-1	CASRQASGVTEAFF	TGTGCCAGCAGACAAGCGTCCGGGGTCACTGAAGCTTTCTTT
.	TRBV5-1	.	TRBJ1-4	CASSPPGQEKLFF	TGCGCCAGCAGCCCGCCTGGACAGGAAAAACTGTTTTTT
few	TRBV28	.	TRBJ1-1	CASSLSHRYTEAFF	TGTGCCAGCAGTTTATCACACCGATACACTGAAGCTTTCTTT
.	TRBV27	.	TRBJ1-1	CASSPSWWANTEAFF	TGTGCCAGCAGCCCTAGTTGGTGGGCGAACACTGAAGCTTTCTTT
.	TRBV4-2	.	TRBJ1-1	CASSPNGGPTEAFF	TGTGCCAGCAGCCCGAACGGGGGGCCCACTGAAGCTTTCTTT
.	TRBV6-1	.	TRBJ2-7	CASSARSLPSYEQYF	TGTGCCAGCAGTGCTAGGTCACTACCCTCCTACGAGCAGTACTTC
.	TRBV27	.	TRBJ1-2	CASSPGTRYGYTF	TGTGCCAGCAGTCCCGGGACACGCTATGGCTACACCTTC
.	TRBV5-5	TRBD1	TRBJ2-3	CASSSFPLRRDREFTDTQYF	TGTGCCAGCAGCTCATTTCCGCTTCGCCGGGACAGGGAATTCACAGATACGCAGTATTTT
.	TRBV6-5	TRBD1	TRBJ2-7	CASSWGQGPYEQYF	TGTGCCAGCAGTTGGGGACAGGGTCCCTACGAGCAGTACTTC
.	TRBV2	TRBD2	TRBJ2-1	CASRTGREGGNEQFF	TGTGCCAGCAGGACAGGGCGGGAGGGAGGCAATGAGCAGTTCTTC
.	TRBV28	.	TRBJ1-1	CASKNRETGAFF	TGTGCCAGCAAAAACAGGGAAACGGGAGCTTTCTTT
.	TRBV5-4	TRBD2	TRBJ2-1	CASSSELAGSYNEQFF	TGTGCCAGCAGCTCCGAACTAGCGGGATCCTACAATGAGCAGTTCTTC
.	TRBV27	TRBD2	TRBJ2-3	CASSLQRERTDTQYF	TGTGCCAGCAGTTTACAGCGGGAGCGGACAGATACGCAGTATTTT
.	TRBV11-2	.	TRBJ2-1	CASSLDLVVSYNEQFF	TGTGCCAGCAGCTTAGATTTGGTAGTCTCCTACAATGAGCAGTTCTTC
.	TRBV7-7	.	TRBJ1-5	CAPQPQHF	TGTGCCCCTCAGCCCCAGCATTTT
.	TRBV11-3	.	TRBJ2-2	CASSLEPSVPGELFF	TGTGCCAGCAGCTTAGAGCCCTCTGTCCCCGGGGAGCTGTTTTTT
.	TRBV15	TRBD1	TRBJ1-3	CATTRDRVSTGSGNTIYF	TGTGCCACCACTCGGGACAGGGTCTCTACAGGATCTGGAAACACCATATATTTT
.	TRBV30	.	TRBJ1-1	CAWRLGGGFTEAFF	TGTGCCTGGAGGTTGGGGGGAGGGTTTACTGAAGCTTTCTTT
.	TRBV7-9	TRBD1	TRBJ1-4	CASSLGTGVDEKLFF	TGTGCCAGCAGCTTAGGGACAGGGGTGGATGAAAAACTGTTTTTT
.	TRBV19	.	TRBJ1-1	CASSINMGWGLNTEAFF	TGTGCCAGTAGTATTAACATGGGCTGGGGTTTGAACACTGAAGCTTTCTTT
.	TRBV11-2	.	TRBJ2-5	CASSFPKEGAGRETQYF	TGTGCCAGCAGCTTCCCAAAGGAGGGGGCGGGTAGAGAGACCCAGTACTTC
.	TRBV27	TRBD2	TRBJ2-7	CASSLDPPGIAGVYEQYF	TGTGCCAGCAGTTTAGACCCCCCCGGGATAGCGGGAGTGTACGAGCAGTACTTC
.	TRBV4-3	.	TRBJ2-1	CASSQDPGTYNEQFF	TGCGCCAGCAGCCAAGATCCGGGAACCTACAATGAGCAGTTCTTC
.	TRBV7-8	.	TRBJ1-4	CASSPRREKLFF	TGTGCCAGCAGCCCGAGGAGAGAAAAACTGTTTTTT
.	TRBV27	.	TRBJ2-7	CASSFGAVRYEQYF	TGTGCCAGCAGTTTTGGGGCAGTTCGCTACGAGCAGTACTTC
.	TRBV2	.	TRBJ2-2	CASSGVGGNTGELFF	TGTGCCAGCAGTGGGGTCGGGGGGAACACCGGGGAGCTGTTTTTT
.	TRBV19	TRBD2	TRBJ2-2	CASSDGLAGANTGELFF	TGTGCCAGTAGCGACGGACTAGCGGGGGCGAACACCGGGGAGCTGTTTTTT
.	TRBV11-2	.	TRBJ1-1	CASTLWGTLGDTEAFF	TGTGCCAGCACCCTTTGGGGGACACTCGGAGATACTGAAGCTTTCTTT
.	TRBV29-1	TRBD2	TRBJ2-1	CSVEDGTRIYNEQFF	TGCAGCGTTGAAGACGGGACTAGGATCTACAATGAGCAGTTCTTC
.	TRBV7-9	.	TRBJ2-2	CASTRLPGYTGELFF	TGTGCCAGCACCCGCCTACCGGGTTACACCGGGGAGCTGTTTTTT
.	TRBV10-2	.	TRBJ2-1	CASNLGGNEQFF	TGCGCCAGCAACCTGGGCGGCAATGAGCAGTTCTTC
.	TRBV27	.	TRBJ2-7	CASSTGAPGSEQYF	TGTGCCAGCTCCACGGGGGCACCGGGCTCCGAGCAGTACTTC
.	TRBV6-1	.	TRBJ2-5	CASRPGTLQETQYF	TGTGCCAGCCGGCCCGGGACCCTCCAAGAGACCCAGTACTTC
.	TRBV28	.	TRBJ2-2	CASTKLGPGELFF	TGTGCCAGCACCAAATTGGGCCCCGGGGAGCTGTTTTTT
.	TRBV11-2	.	TRBJ1-6	CASEERAGSNSPLHF	TGTGCCAGCGAAGAGCGGGCAGGGAGTAATTCACCCCTCCACTTT
.	TRBV30	.	TRBJ2-7	CAWSVRGSYEQYF	TGTGCCTGGAGTGTACGGGGGAGCTACGAGCAGTACTTC
.	TRBV9	.	TRBJ2-3	CASSARRTNTDTQYF	TGTGCCAGCAGCGCCCGACGGACGAACACAGATACGCAGTATTTT
.	TRBV6-1	TRBD1	TRBJ1-2	CASSEVGQGASYGYTF	TGTGCCAGCAGTGAAGTGGGACAGGGGGCCAGCTATGGCTACACCTTC
.	TRBV7-6	TRBD1	TRBJ2-5	CASSSLAGQGAGETQYF	TGTGCCAGCAGCTCCCTGGCTGGACAGGGGGCAGGAGAGACCCAGTACTTC
few	TRBV10-3	TRBD1	TRBJ1-5	CAIREDREAGQPQHF	TGTGCCATCAGAGAAGACAGGGAAGCGGGTCAGCCCCAGCATTTT
.	TRBV11-2	TRBD1	TRBJ2-7	CASSFDRGNYEQYF	TGTGCCAGCAGCTTTGACAGGGGTAACTACGAGCAGTACTTC
.	TRBV7-3	.	TRBJ1-2	CASSLRAGDYGYTF	TGTGCCAGCAGCTTAAGGGCAGGGGACTATGGCTACACCTTC
.	TRBV5-6	.	TRBJ2-7	CASSLGAYEQYF	TGTGCCAGCAGCCTGGGGGCCTACGAGCAGTACTTC